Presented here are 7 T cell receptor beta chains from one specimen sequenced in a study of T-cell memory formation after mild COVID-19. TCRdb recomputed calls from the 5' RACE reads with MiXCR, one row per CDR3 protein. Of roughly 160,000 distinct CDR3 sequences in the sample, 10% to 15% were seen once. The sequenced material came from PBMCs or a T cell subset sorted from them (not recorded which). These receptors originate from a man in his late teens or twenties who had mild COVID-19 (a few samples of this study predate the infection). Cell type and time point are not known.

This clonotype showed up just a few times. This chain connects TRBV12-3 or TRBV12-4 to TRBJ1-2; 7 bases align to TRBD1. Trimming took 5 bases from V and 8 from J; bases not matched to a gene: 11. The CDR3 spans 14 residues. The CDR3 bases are TGTGCCAGCAGTGCTGGACAGGTTACTTGGGGCTACACCTTC. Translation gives CASSAGQVTWGYTF.

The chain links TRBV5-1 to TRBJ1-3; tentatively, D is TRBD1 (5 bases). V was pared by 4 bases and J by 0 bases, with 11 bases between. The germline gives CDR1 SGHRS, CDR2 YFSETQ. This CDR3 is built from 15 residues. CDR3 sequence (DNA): TGCGCCAGCAGCGCAAGACAGAGCTCTGGAAACACCATATATTTT. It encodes CASSARQSSGNTIYF. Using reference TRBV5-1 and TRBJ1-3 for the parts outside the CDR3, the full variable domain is KAGVTQTPRYLIKTRGQQVTLSCSPISGHRSVSWYQQTPGQGLQFLFEYFSETQRNKGNFPGRFSGRQFSNSRSEMNVSTLELGDSALYLCASSARQSSGNTIYFGEGSWLTVV.

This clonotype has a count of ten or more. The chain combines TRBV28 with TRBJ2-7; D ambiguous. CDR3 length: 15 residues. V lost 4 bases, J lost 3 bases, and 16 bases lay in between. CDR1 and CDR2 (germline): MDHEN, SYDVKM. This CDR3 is CASSSASGFFYEQYV. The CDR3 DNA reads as TGTGCCAGCAGTTCGGCCTCCGGGTTCTTCTACGAGCAGTACGTC.

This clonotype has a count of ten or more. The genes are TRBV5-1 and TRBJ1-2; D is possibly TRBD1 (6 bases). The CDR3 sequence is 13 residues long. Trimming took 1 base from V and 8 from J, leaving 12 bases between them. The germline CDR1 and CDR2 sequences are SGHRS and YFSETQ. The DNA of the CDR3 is TGCGCCAGCAGCTTGCAGGGGTCGGGCGGCTACACCTTC. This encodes CASSLQGSGGYTF. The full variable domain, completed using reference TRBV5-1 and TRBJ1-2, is KAGVTQTPRYLIKTRGQQVTLSCSPISGHRSVSWYQQTPGQGLQFLFEYFSETQRNKGNFPGRFSGRQFSNSRSEMNVSTLELGDSALYLCASSLQGSGGYTFGSGTRLTVV.

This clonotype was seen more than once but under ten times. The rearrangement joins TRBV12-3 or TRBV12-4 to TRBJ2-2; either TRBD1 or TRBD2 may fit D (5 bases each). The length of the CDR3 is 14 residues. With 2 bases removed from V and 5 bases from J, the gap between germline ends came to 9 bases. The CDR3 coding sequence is TGTGCCAGCAGTTTACAGGGAGCTACCGGGGAGCTGTTTTTT. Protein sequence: CASSLQGATGELFF.

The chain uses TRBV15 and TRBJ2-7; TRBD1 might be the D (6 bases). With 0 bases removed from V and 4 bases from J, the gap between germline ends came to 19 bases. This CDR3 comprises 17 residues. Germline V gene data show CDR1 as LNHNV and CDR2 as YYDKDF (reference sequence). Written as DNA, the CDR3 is TGTGCCACCAGCAGAGATAGGCGCAGGATAGGGGGTTACGAGCAGTACGTC. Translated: CATSRDRRRIGGYEQYV.

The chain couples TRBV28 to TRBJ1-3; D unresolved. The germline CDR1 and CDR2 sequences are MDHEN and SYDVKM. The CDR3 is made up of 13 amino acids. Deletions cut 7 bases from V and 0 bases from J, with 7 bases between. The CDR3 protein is CASTSGSGNTIYF. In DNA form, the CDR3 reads TGTGCCAGCACGTCGGGCTCTGGAAACACCATATATTTT.